This TCR beta chain was captured in a study of T-cell reconstitution after alpha-beta-depleted transplantation in children. TCRbeta library preparation incorporated unique molecular identifiers. TCRdb re-called the PCR reads with MiXCR, one entry per CDR3 protein. The sample records approximately 83,000 distinct CDR3 sequences, more than 9% being singletons. The CDR3 has 16 amino acids. CDR1 is SGHRS, CDR2 YFSETQ, per germline. V shed 0 bases, J shed 4 bases, and the junction held 6 bases outside the gene matches. The table lists this clonotype with a few counts. The chain joins TRBV5-1 to TRBJ2-1, with 8 bases that match TRBD2. The clonotype originates from a human donor who donated a stem cell graft to a child with inherited bone marrow failure. The specimen was PBMCs from the stem cell graft donor, collected from the stem cell graft. This chain's CDR3 is CASSLVASGGYNEQFF. DNA of the CDR3: TGCGCCAGCAGCTTGGTTGCCAGCGGGGGATACAATGAGCAGTTCTTC.